Each of the 27 T cell receptor beta chains below was sequenced from the same sample in a study of blood T cell repertoires in COVID-19. TCRdb keeps only in-frame clones here, not all; method: immunoSEQ multiplex PCR. The sample lists some 100,000 clones, around 88% occurring once. Input material: peripheral blood. The receptor source for this set is a woman between 65 and 79 years old with acute or convalescent COVID-19.

The V call is TRBV12-3 or TRBV12-4, the J call TRBJ2-4; the D is unclear. CDR3 length: 13 residues. V was trimmed by 4 bases and J by 6 bases, leaving 10 bases between them. CDR3 DNA sequence: TGTGCCAGCAGTTCCTCTGAGAGAAACATTCAGTACTTC. Its protein is CASSSSERNIQYF.

The J gene is TRBJ1-4, the V gene TRBV13; D call uncertain. V lost 1 base to trimming and J lost 0 bases, with 6 bases between them. Germline V gene sequence: CDR1 PRHDT, CDR2 FYEKMQ (reference sequence). The CDR3 has 15 residues. The CDR3 DNA follows: TGTGCCAGCAGCTTAGCCGGGGCAACTAATGAAAAACTGTTTTTT. Translation gives CASSLAGATNEKLFF. Variable domain in full (rest from reference TRBV13 and TRBJ1-4): AAGVIQSPRHLIKEKRETATLKCYPIPRHDTVYWYQQGPGQDPQFLISFYEKMQSDKGSIPDRFSAQQFSDYHSELNMSSLELGDSALYFCASSLAGATNEKLFFGSGTQLSVL.

The chain links TRBV2 to TRBJ2-1; TRBD2 matches at 11 bases. After removal of 6 bases from V and 4 bases from J, the junction contained 5 bases not matched to a gene. This CDR3 comprises 15 residues. The V gene's germline CDR1 is SNHLY and CDR2 FYNNEI. The CDR3: CASSTGLAAYNEQFF. CDR3 DNA sequence: TGTGCCAGCAGCACGGGACTAGCGGCTTACAATGAGCAGTTCTTC.

CDR3 protein: CASSTTPTSTDTQYF. In DNA form, the CDR3 reads TGTGCCAGTAGTACGACACCCACTAGCACAGATACGCAGTATTTT. The V call is TRBV19, the J call TRBJ2-3; the D is unclear. Germline CDR1 reads LNHDA; CDR2 reads SQIVND (reference sequence). V dropped 4 bases and J dropped 0 bases, with 11 bases sitting between them. The CDR3 is made up of 15 amino acids.

The chain carries TRBV11-2 and TRBJ1-1; the D is unclear. The CDR3 is 12 residues long. The ends were cut back, 5 bases at V and 5 bases at J, with 9 bases in the middle. Germline lookup yields CDR1 SGHAT and CDR2 FQNNGV. CDR3 sequence reads: CASSRTGTEAFF. The CDR3, as DNA: TGTGCCAGCAGCCGCACCGGGACTGAAGCTTTCTTT.

The chain employs TRBV18 and TRBJ2-6; 7 nucleotides align to TRBD1. V gave up 3 bases and J gave up 0 bases; unmatched junction bases: 11. Germline V gene sequence: CDR1 KGHSH, CDR2 LQKENI. This CDR3 comprises 19 residues. The CDR3 reads CASSPYSGQIISGANVLTF. The DNA of the CDR3 is TGTGCCAGCTCACCCTACTCGGGACAGATCATCTCTGGGGCCAACGTCCTGACTTTC.

The chain couples TRBV7-6 to TRBJ2-3, with TRBD2 matching 8 bases. The germline V gene encodes CDR1 SGHVS and CDR2 FNYEAQ. The CDR3 extends over 18 amino acids. The V segment lost 5 bases and the J segment 0 bases; nucleotides outside the gene matches: 13. In nucleotides, the CDR3 is TGTGCCAGCAGCCTTATTGGGACGGGGGGGCCTAGCACAGATACGCAGTATTTT. Its translation is CASSLIGTGGPSTDTQYF.

This chain uses TRBV5-4 with TRBJ1-4; 8 nucleotides line up with TRBD1. This CDR3 region has 14 residues. Germline V gives CDR1 SGHNT, CDR2 YYREEE (reference sequence). Unmatched junction bases numbered 5, after V lost 5 bases and J lost 5 bases. The CDR3, as DNA: TGTGCCAGCAGTTACGGACAGGGAAATGAAAAACTGTTTTTT. It specifies CASSYGQGNEKLFF. Together with reference TRBV5-4 and TRBJ1-4, the CDR3 gives the full variable domain: ETGVTQSPTHLIKTRGQQVTLRCSSQSGHNTVSWYQQALGQGPQFIFQYYREEENGRGNFPPRFSGLQFPNYSSELNVNALELDDSALYLCASSYGQGNEKLFFGSGTQLSVL.

The V and J genes are TRBV15 and TRBJ2-2, with D perhaps matching TRBD1 (6 bases). Germline V CDR1 and CDR2: LNHNV, YYDKDF (reference sequence). Between the trimmed V and J ends, which lost 0 bases and 4 bases, there was a span of 9 bases. This CDR3 has 15 residues. CDR3 region: CATSRESRGTGELFF. CDR3 DNA: TGTGCCACCAGCAGAGAAAGCAGGGGCACCGGGGAGCTGTTTTTT. The complete variable domain, with remaining parts taken from reference TRBV15 and TRBJ2-2, reads DAMVIQNPRYQVTQFGKPVTLSCSQTLNHNVMYWYQQKSSQAPKLLFHYYDKDFNNEADTPDNFQSRRPNTSFCFLDIRSPGLGDTAMYLCATSRESRGTGELFFGEGSRLTVL.

The genes are TRBV7-9 and TRBJ2-1, with unresolved D. V gave up 3 bases and J gave up 9 bases, with 6 bases separating them. The CDR3 sequence is 11 residues long. Germline-derived CDR1 and CDR2 are SEHNR and FQNEAQ (reference sequence). The CDR3 sequence: CASSFELEQFF. The CDR3 DNA follows: TGTGCCAGCAGCTTTGAGCTTGAGCAGTTCTTC.

The V call is TRBV18, the J call TRBJ2-2; D possibly corresponds to TRBD1 (6 bases). The CDR3 contains 18 residues. Germline V lookup: CDR1 KGHSH, CDR2 LQKENI. With 2 bases removed from V and 0 bases from J, the gap between germline ends came to 16 bases. The CDR3 sequence: CASSPSARGKTNTGELFF. In DNA, the CDR3 is TGTGCCAGCTCACCATCGGCCAGGGGCAAAACGAACACCGGGGAGCTGTTTTTT.

V usage is TRBV19 and J usage is TRBJ2-1, with D possibly matching TRBD2 (5 bases). The germline gives CDR1 LNHDA, CDR2 SQIVND (reference sequence). The CDR3 covers 18 residues. Trimming cost V 5 bases and J 4 bases, with 24 bases left between them. The CDR3 bases are TGTGCCAGTAGTCCAGGTCCTCCAGGAGGTCTGGTTTACAATGAGCAGTTCTTC. The encoded protein is CASSPGPPGGLVYNEQFF.

J is TRBJ1-2 and V is TRBV24-1; D remains unclear. Per germline, CDR1 KGHDR and CDR2 SFDVKD. The CDR3 spans 14 residues. The V end was cut by 4 bases, the J end by 6 bases, with 14 bases between. CDR3 loop: CATSEAGTKNGYTF. The CDR3, as DNA: TGTGCCACCAGTGAGGCAGGAACCAAAAATGGCTACACCTTC.

This chain uses TRBV19 with TRBJ1-1; possibly TRBD1 for D (6 bases). V was clipped by 6 bases and J by 1 base, with 9 bases between them. The CDR3 spans 13 residues. From germline, CDR1 is LNHDA and CDR2 SQIVND (reference sequence). The CDR3 DNA is TGTGCCAGTAGAATGACAGGGAACACTGAAGCTTTCTTT. Translation: CASRMTGNTEAFF.

This sequence joins TRBV10-3 and TRBJ2-7, with a weak D call TRBD1 (6 bases). This CDR3 is built from 15 residues. Germline assignment: CDR1 ENHRY and CDR2 SYGVKD. V lost 4 bases, J lost 0 bases, and 13 bases lay in between. This CDR3 reads CAISGGRDNSYEQYF. The CDR3 DNA is TGTGCCATCAGTGGTGGCCGGGACAACTCCTACGAGCAGTACTTC.

This clone was seen once. The rearrangement uses TRBV19 and TRBJ1-4; a weak D match, TRBD1 (5 bases). Germline-derived CDR1 and CDR2 are LNHDA and SQIVND (reference sequence). This CDR3 is built from 18 residues. V was cut by 4 bases and J by 7 bases, with 25 bases left in between. Here the CDR3 reads CASSTSLGSRGLGEKLFF. As DNA, the CDR3 is TGTGCCAGTAGTACATCCCTCGGCAGTCGGGGGTTGGGTGAAAAACTGTTTTTT.

The chain couples TRBV30 to TRBJ1-6; D possibly corresponds to TRBD1 (6 bases). The germline V and J ends were trimmed by 5 bases and 13 bases, with 12 bases remaining between them. CDR3 length: 11 amino acids. Germline V gene lookup returns CDR1 GTSNPN and CDR2 SVGIG (reference sequence). Here the CDR3 reads CAWEDRSPLHF. CDR3 bases: TGTGCCTGGGAAGACAGGTCGCCCCTCCACTTT.

The chain has TRBV3-1 (or the pseudogene TRBV3-2) and TRBJ1-5; possible D gene TRBD1, 5 bases. This CDR3 comprises 15 residues. Trimming took 4 bases from V and 9 from J, leaving 19 bases between them. The germline CDR1 and CDR2 sequences are LGHDT and YNNKEL (reference sequence). The CDR3 bases are TGTGCCAGCAGCCCTTCGTTTGGGGGGTCCGGGCCCCAGCATTTT. Amino acid sequence: CASSPSFGGSGPQHF.

CDR3: CASSPTSGSLYEQYF. For the CDR3, the DNA is TGTGCCAGCAGTCCAACTAGCGGGAGCCTCTACGAGCAGTACTTC. The chain combines TRBV6-6 with TRBJ2-7; the match to TRBD2 covers 11 bases. The CDR3 loop spans 15 amino acids. The J segment lost 3 bases and the V segment lost 5 bases, leaving 6 bases of the junction unmatched. Germline-derived CDR1 and CDR2 are MNHNY and SVGAGI (reference sequence).

The V call is TRBV6-5, the J call TRBJ1-2, with D tentatively TRBD1 (5 bases). CDR1 is MNHEY and CDR2 is SVGAGI in the germline V gene. Trimming took off 7 bases at V and 2 bases at J, with 11 bases between the two ends. There are 13 residues in the CDR3. Here the CDR3 DNA reads TGTGCCAGCATTGGGGGGTGGAACTATGGCTACACCTTC. It translates to CASIGGWNYGYTF.

The J gene is TRBJ2-1, the V gene TRBV14, with D maybe TRBD2 (5 bases). This CDR3 spans 15 amino acids. Trimming removed 3 bases at V and 4 bases at J, with 13 bases between. Germline lookup yields CDR1 SGHDN and CDR2 FVKESK. The CDR3 sequence: CASSQSSGVYNEQFF. The CDR3 DNA reads as TGTGCCAGCAGCCAGTCCAGCGGAGTGTACAATGAGCAGTTCTTC.

The chain combines TRBV5-1 with TRBJ2-7; 7 nucleotides agree with TRBD1. The CDR3 covers 15 residues. Germline V gene lookup returns CDR1 SGHRS and CDR2 YFSETQ. Trimming cost V 4 bases and J 4 bases; bases outside gene matches: 11. The CDR3 DNA reads as TGCGCCAGCAGCGTACAGGGGCCGGGGCTATACGAGCAGTACTTC. This sequence encodes CASSVQGPGLYEQYF.

The chain combines TRBV5-4 with TRBJ2-7; 8 nucleotides agree with TRBD1. The CDR3 is 15 amino acids. The junction had 7 bases not matched to a gene; V was cut back by 5 bases and J by 0 bases. Per the germline V gene, CDR1 is SGHNT and CDR2 is YYREEE (reference sequence). This chain's CDR3 is CASSPRDRTSYEQYF. The CDR3 region has the DNA TGTGCCAGCAGTCCCCGGGACAGGACCTCCTACGAGCAGTACTTC.

V and J are TRBV4-1 and TRBJ2-7; no clear D. The CDR3 is 15 residues long. Germline-derived CDR1 and CDR2 are MGHRA and YSYEKL. Trimming removed 1 base at V and 0 bases at J, with 10 bases between. Written as DNA, the CDR3 is TGCGCCAGCAGCCAAGGCCACTCAAGCTCCTACGAGCAGTACTTC. Residues: CASSQGHSSSYEQYF.

The sample holds a few counts of this clone. V and J are TRBV7-2 and TRBJ1-2; 9 nucleotides align to TRBD1. V was pared by 5 bases and J by 6 bases, with 7 bases of the junction left unmatched. CDR3 length equals 14 residues. Germline loops: CDR1 SGHTA, CDR2 FQGNSA. In DNA, the CDR3 is TGTGCCAGCAGCCTCAGGACAGGGGAGAATGGCTACACCTTC. It encodes CASSLRTGENGYTF.

This clone has just a few counts. The chain combines TRBV18 with TRBJ1-1, with TRBD1 as a possible D gene (5 bases). Trimming removed 1 base from V and 5 bases from J, with 17 bases in between. Germline lookup yields CDR1 KGHSH and CDR2 LQKENI. This CDR3 has 16 amino acids. The CDR3 loop reads CASSPQGWMDGTEAFF. In DNA form, the CDR3 reads TGTGCCAGCTCACCACAGGGGTGGATGGATGGGACTGAAGCTTTCTTT.

The chain employs TRBV7-8 and TRBJ2-7; the D gene is possibly TRBD1 (6 bases). This CDR3 has 14 amino acids. Germline values: CDR1 SGHVS, CDR2 FQNEAQ. V lost 0 bases and J 3 bases, leaving 9 bases between the germline ends. The CDR3 DNA is TGTGCCAGCAGCTTAGCACAGGGAGTCTACGAGCAGTACTTC. It yields the protein CASSLAQGVYEQYF. Based on the CDR3 plus reference TRBV7-8 and TRBJ2-7, the full variable domain is GAGVSQSPRYKVAKRGQDVALRCDPISGHVSLFWYQQALGQGPEFLTYFQNEAQLDKSGLPSDRFFAERPEGSVSTLKIQRTQQEDSAVYLCASSLAQGVYEQYFGPGTRLTVT.